What follows are 32 T cell receptor beta chains derived from one specimen sequenced in a study of cytomegalovirus exposure and HLA in healthy donors. Profiling relied on immunoSEQ multiplex PCR, and the TCRdb table lists in-frame clones only, not all of them. The table has about 130,000 clones, 90% to 97% seen once. Sequencing was done on a sample of PBMCs. The receptors were sampled from a man aged 18 to 29 in good health and CMV-seronegative.

The chain uses TRBV20-1 and TRBJ2-1; TRBD2 is a possible D gene (6 bases). V lost 7 bases and J 9 bases, leaving 13 bases between the germline ends. The CDR3 length is 11 residues. Germline lookup yields CDR1 DFQATT and CDR2 SNEGSKA (reference sequence). CDR3 sequence (DNA): TGCAGTGGGTTGGGAGCGGGTGAGCAGTTCTTC. It encodes CSGLGAGEQFF.

This chain joins TRBV9 and TRBJ2-5; no firm D call. This CDR3 has 15 residues. The V end lost 0 bases, the J end lost 2 bases, and 11 bases lay between the germline ends. Germline V gives CDR1 SGDLS, CDR2 YYNGEE. The CDR3: CASSVGTDPQETQYF. The CDR3 bases are TGTGCCAGCAGCGTAGGCACAGACCCACAAGAGACCCAGTACTTC.

The chain employs TRBV19 and TRBJ1-1; D gene unclear. Trimming left V 5 bases short and J 6 bases short, with 16 bases between. Germline V gene data show CDR1 as LNHDA and CDR2 as SQIVND (reference sequence). The length of the CDR3 is 14 residues. In nucleotides, the CDR3 is TGTGCCAGTAGTCGCGGAGGATTGGGTTCTGAAGCTTTCTTT. This translates into CASSRGGLGSEAFF.

The chain employs TRBV30 and TRBJ1-4; D is ambiguous. V was trimmed by 3 bases and J by 4 bases, leaving 30 bases between them. Germline CDR1 reads GTSNPN; CDR2 reads SVGIG (reference sequence). This CDR3 region has 20 residues. CDR3 nucleotides: TGTGCCTGGAGCGTTTCCTCTTCAGACATTTCCGGGAATCTTAATGAAAAACTGTTTTTT. Translation gives CAWSVSSSDISGNLNEKLFF. The whole variable domain, filled in from reference TRBV30 and TRBJ1-4, reads SQTIHQWPATLVQPVGSPLSLECTVEGTSNPNLYWYRQAAGRGLQLLFYSVGIGQISSEVPQNLSASRPQDRQFILSSKKLLLSDSGFYLCAWSVSSSDISGNLNEKLFFGSGTQLSVL.

V and J are TRBV19 and TRBJ2-7; maybe TRBD1 (6 bases). The germline CDR1 and CDR2 sequences are LNHDA and SQIVND (reference sequence). Trimming took off 5 bases at V and 7 bases at J, with 30 bases between the two ends. The CDR3 runs to 18 residues. In DNA form, the CDR3 reads TGTGCCAGTAGTCCAATATCCGCATTTGGGGGCAGAGTCGTGGAGCAGTACTTC. This translates into CASSPISAFGGRVVEQYF.

This clone was seen only once. The V and J genes are TRBV7-8 and TRBJ1-1, with D possibly TRBD1 on 5 matching bases. The CDR3 runs to 14 residues. The germline gives CDR1 SGHVS, CDR2 FQNEAQ. Trimming shortened V by 5 bases and J by 1 base, and 11 bases separated the two germline ends. The CDR3 region is CASSLMGGNTEAFF. The CDR3 DNA reads TGTGCCAGCAGCCTTATGGGGGGGAACACTGAAGCTTTCTTT.

This chain uses TRBV28 with TRBJ1-1; no reliable D call. Trimming took 10 bases from V and 3 from J, leaving 6 bases between them. CDR1 MDHEN and CDR2 SYDVKM come from the germline V gene. This CDR3 contains 10 residues. In DNA form, the CDR3 reads TGTGCCACCCTACACACTGAAGCTTTCTTT. It translates to CATLHTEAFF.

This clone has a single count. The rearrangement links TRBV6-5 to TRBJ2-7, with D maybe TRBD1 (6 bases). Germline lookup yields CDR1 MNHEY and CDR2 SVGAGI. Trimming cost V 7 bases and J 4 bases, with 14 bases left between them. This CDR3 spans 13 amino acids. The CDR3 DNA reads as TGTGCCAGCACCTCCCCGAGGGGGTACGAGCAGTACTTC. The encoded protein is CASTSPRGYEQYF.

This chain links TRBV5-1 with TRBJ2-7, with 7 bases matching TRBD1. CDR1 is SGHRS, CDR2 YFSETQ, per germline. With V trimmed by 2 bases and J by 3 bases, 8 bases remained unmatched. The CDR3 runs 15 residues. This CDR3 is CASSLFGQEYYEQYF. In nucleotides, the CDR3 is TGCGCCAGCAGCTTATTCGGACAGGAGTACTACGAGCAGTACTTC.

This sequence joins TRBV7-9 and TRBJ2-2, with TRBD2 as a possible D gene (7 bases). V lost 10 bases, J lost 5 bases, and 11 bases lay in between. Germline CDR1 reads SEHNR; CDR2 reads FQNEAQ (reference sequence). The CDR3 has 12 residues. CDR3 residues: CANREGTGELFF. In nucleotides, the CDR3 is TGTGCCAACAGGGAGGGGACCGGGGAGCTGTTTTTT.

The rearrangement links TRBV7-3 to TRBJ2-2; TRBD2 matches 7 bases. V shed 1 base and J 4 bases; nucleotides not matched to a gene: 3. The CDR3 runs to 15 residues. Germline values: CDR1 SGHTA, CDR2 FQGTGA. CDR3 residues: CASSLSGRGTGELFF. The DNA of the CDR3 is TGTGCCAGCAGCTTAAGCGGGAGAGGCACCGGGGAGCTGTTTTTT.

CDR3 sequence: CASSTSGQGEEQYF. The CDR3 DNA reads TGTGCCAGCAGTACCTCGGGACAGGGGGAAGAGCAGTACTTC. The rearrangement uses TRBV27 and TRBJ2-7, with 11 positions matching TRBD1. CDR1 is MNHEY and CDR2 is SMNVEV in the germline V gene (reference sequence). With V trimmed by 5 bases and J by 7 bases, 7 bases remained unmatched. CDR3 length equals 14 residues.

V gene TRBV4-2 combines with J gene TRBJ2-5; D ambiguous. Germline values: CDR1 LGHNA, CDR2 YNFKEQ. Trimming took 0 bases from V and 6 from J, leaving 5 bases between them. The CDR3 is made up of 12 amino acids. The CDR3 region is CASSQDYQTQYF. The CDR3 DNA sequence: TGTGCCAGCAGCCAAGATTATCAGACCCAGTACTTC.

J is TRBJ1-5 and V is TRBV19; TRBD1 might be the D (6 bases). The CDR3 contains 17 residues. Germline V gives CDR1 LNHDA, CDR2 SQIVND (reference sequence). The germline V and J ends were trimmed by 3 bases and 0 bases, with 15 bases remaining between them. The CDR3 sequence is CASSIGREGHSNQPQHF. CDR3 DNA: TGTGCCAGTAGTATTGGGAGGGAGGGACATAGCAATCAGCCCCAGCATTTT.

The chain links TRBV7-3 to TRBJ2-3, with 7 bases lining up with TRBD2. Germline V CDR1 and CDR2: SGHTA, FQGTGA. This CDR3 comprises 18 residues. Germline trimming cut 3 bases from V and 3 bases from J; bases unmatched to any gene: 15. CDR3 in amino acids: CASSFTASGGSTTDTQYF. CDR3 nucleotides: TGTGCCAGCAGCTTTACTGCGTCGGGCGGGAGTACGACAGATACGCAGTATTTT.

This chain connects TRBV28 to TRBJ1-5; 9 bases match TRBD1. This CDR3 is 15 amino acids long. Germline loops: CDR1 MDHEN, CDR2 SYDVKM. The ends lost 3 bases at V and 6 bases at J; junction bases unmatched: 6. CDR3 loop: CASSLGQGFSQPQHF. The CDR3 region has the DNA TGTGCCAGCAGTTTGGGACAGGGCTTTAGTCAGCCCCAGCATTTT.

The V gene is TRBV5-6, the J gene TRBJ1-1; 7 positions match TRBD1. This CDR3 spans 12 amino acids. The germline gives CDR1 SGHDT, CDR2 YYEEEE. V lost 3 bases and J lost 8; bases outside the gene matches: 4. CDR3 amino acids: CASSSDRAEAFF. The CDR3 DNA is TGTGCCAGCAGCTCCGACAGGGCAGAAGCTTTCTTT.

The chain has TRBV29-1 and TRBJ1-6; tentative D call: TRBD1 (5 bases). CDR1 and CDR2 (germline): SQVTM, ANQGSEA. This CDR3 spans 17 amino acids. Trimming took 0 bases from V and 3 from J, leaving 15 bases between them. The CDR3 loop reads CSVEDLLRGHYNSPLHF. The CDR3 DNA reads as TGCAGCGTTGAAGATCTTTTAAGGGGCCACTATAATTCACCCCTCCACTTT.

The CDR3 region is CSVVTPEAFF. DNA for the CDR3: TGCAGCGTCGTGACACCTGAAGCTTTCTTT. The chain uses TRBV29-1 and TRBJ1-1; D is unresolved. The CDR3 consists of 10 residues. Germline values: CDR1 SQVTM, CDR2 ANQGSEA. V lost 6 bases to trimming and J lost 6 bases, with 8 bases between them.

This chain joins TRBV18 and TRBJ1-2; D ambiguous. Germline V gene data show CDR1 as KGHSH and CDR2 as LQKENI. CDR3 length equals 15 residues. Deletions cut 0 bases from V and 4 bases from J, with 12 bases between. The CDR3 DNA is TGTGCCAGCTCACCACCGGGAGAAGTAGGCTATGGCTACACCTTC. It translates to CASSPPGEVGYGYTF.

The rearrangement links TRBV5-1 to TRBJ1-4; D remains unclear. The V and J ends lost 4 bases and 8 bases respectively, with 15 bases between them. The germline V gene has CDR1 SGHRS and CDR2 YFSETQ. The length of the CDR3 is 14 residues. CDR3 in DNA: TGCGCCAGCAGCCTGGGAGGAGGTTCCGAAAAACTGTTTTTT. Translation gives CASSLGGGSEKLFF.

CDR3 amino acids: CATSRDPIAGGGHEQYF. CDR3 DNA sequence: TGTGCCACCAGCAGAGATCCCATAGCGGGAGGGGGCCACGAGCAGTACTTC. This chain uses TRBV15 with TRBJ2-7; the match to TRBD2 covers 11 bases. The CDR3 length is 17 residues. V lost 0 bases, J lost 5 bases, and 9 bases stayed unmatched. Germline lookup yields CDR1 LNHNV and CDR2 YYDKDF (reference sequence). The variable domain in full, with the rest retrieved from reference TRBV15 and TRBJ2-7, is DAMVIQNPRYQVTQFGKPVTLSCSQTLNHNVMYWYQQKSSQAPKLLFHYYDKDFNNEADTPDNFQSRRPNTSFCFLDIRSPGLGDTAMYLCATSRDPIAGGGHEQYFGPGTRLTVT.

The chain recombines TRBV5-1 with TRBJ2-7; 9 nucleotides line up with TRBD2. Germline assignment: CDR1 SGHRS and CDR2 YFSETQ. Unmatched junction bases numbered 10, after V lost 6 bases and J lost 3 bases. This CDR3 comprises 15 residues. The CDR3 DNA reads TGCGCCAGCACCCTCTCTAGCGGGACGAGCTACGAGCAGTACTTC. Amino acid sequence: CASTLSSGTSYEQYF.

The V call is TRBV9, the J call TRBJ2-7; the match to TRBD2 covers 7 bases. V lost 0 bases, J lost 7 bases, and 10 bases stayed unmatched. The CDR3 consists of 15 residues. Per germline, CDR1 SGDLS and CDR2 YYNGEE. CDR3 loop: CASSVDAGVRGEQYF. For the CDR3, the DNA is TGTGCCAGCAGCGTAGATGCGGGAGTTCGTGGTGAGCAGTACTTC.

The rearrangement uses TRBV19 and TRBJ1-4, with D perhaps TRBD1 (5 bases). The CDR3 runs 12 residues. Trimming took 6 bases from V and 8 from J, leaving 10 bases between them. Germline loops: CDR1 LNHDA, CDR2 SQIVND (reference sequence). CDR3 protein: CASRTGGEKLFF. The CDR3 nucleotides are TGTGCCAGTAGAACAGGCGGCGAAAAACTGTTTTTT.

The genes are TRBV6-6 and TRBJ2-7; the match to TRBD2 covers 8 bases. Trimming took 6 bases from V and 2 from J; bases not matched to a gene: 12. From germline, CDR1 is MNHNY and CDR2 SVGAGI (reference sequence). The CDR3 length is 16 residues. Here the CDR3 reads CASSLSAGTSTYEQYF. In nucleotides, the CDR3 is TGTGCCAGCAGCCTATCGGCCGGGACTAGTACCTACGAGCAGTACTTC.

The chain recombines TRBV6-1 with TRBJ2-6; D uncertain. The V gene's germline CDR1 is MNHNS and CDR2 SASEGT. The CDR3 runs 15 residues. Trimming removed 1 base from V and 0 bases from J, with 4 bases in between. The CDR3 bases are TGTGCCAGCAGTGAAGACAACTCTGGGGCCAACGTCCTGACTTTC. It encodes CASSEDNSGANVLTF.

This clone was seen just once. V usage is TRBV5-1 and J usage is TRBJ2-7; D is perhaps TRBD2 (5 bases). Germline loops: CDR1 SGHRS, CDR2 YFSETQ. There are 15 residues in the CDR3. V lost 0 bases and J 4 bases, leaving 14 bases between the germline ends. CDR3 nucleotides: TGCGCCAGCAGCTTGGCTTGGGAGATTGGTTACGAGCAGTACTTC. Amino acid sequence: CASSLAWEIGYEQYF.

The V call is TRBV5-4, the J call TRBJ2-7; D may be TRBD1 (5 bases). This CDR3 region has 14 residues. Per the germline V gene, CDR1 is SGHNT and CDR2 is YYREEE (reference sequence). V shed 0 bases and J shed 0 bases, with 7 bases lying between them. Here the CDR3 reads CASSLDDSSYEQYF. DNA for the CDR3: TGTGCCAGCAGCTTGGACGACAGCTCCTACGAGCAGTACTTC.

V usage is TRBV2 and J usage is TRBJ2-1, with 15 bases lining up with TRBD2. V was clipped by 6 bases and J by 16 bases; unmatched bases: 7. This CDR3 region has 13 residues. CDR1 SNHLY and CDR2 FYNNEI come from the germline V gene. The CDR3: CASRGLAGGGGFF. In DNA form, the CDR3 reads TGTGCCAGCAGGGGACTAGCGGGAGGAGGCGGATTCTTC.

This clone came up a few times. This chain joins TRBV7-2 and TRBJ1-2; tentative D call: TRBD1 (6 bases). With 5 bases removed from V and 5 bases from J, the gap between germline ends came to 18 bases. The CDR3 is 15 residues long. CDR1 and CDR2 from the germline V gene are SGHTA and FQGNSA. CDR3 residues: CASSPGARKGYGYTF. CDR3 nucleotides: TGTGCCAGCAGCCCAGGGGCCAGAAAGGGTTATGGCTACACCTTC.

V and J are TRBV7-3 and TRBJ2-5; TRBD2 matches at 7 bases. This CDR3 comprises 15 residues. Trimming took 1 base from V and 4 from J; bases not matched to a gene: 6. Germline values: CDR1 SGHTA, CDR2 FQGTGA. CDR3 DNA sequence: TGTGCCAGCAGCTTAAAAGGGAGGGATCGAGAGACCCAGTACTTC. This gives the protein CASSLKGRDRETQYF.